This TCR beta chain was profiled in a study of cytomegalovirus exposure and HLA in healthy donors. Whole-study results and caveats: It was reported that the classifier diagnosed cytomegalovirus status with high specificity and sensitivity in both the original and validation cohorts.

As to this clone: Its matching antigen is unknown.

V gave up 5 bases and J gave up 5 bases; unmatched junction bases: 2. CDR3 length equals 13 residues. Germline V CDR1 and CDR2: SNHLY, FYNNEI. Primers included in the PCR were 60 Vbeta and 13 Jbeta primers. Clones were read by immunoSEQ multiplex PCR, and TCRdb kept only the in-frame ones, dropping some. The sample records about 160,000 clones, about 88% being singletons. This sequence was found in a woman in her late teens or twenties in good health and CMV-seronegative. The sample taken for sequencing was PBMCs. V gene TRBV2 combines with J gene TRBJ2-5; 10 bases agree with TRBD2. CDR3: CASSPSGSETQYF. CDR3 nucleotide sequence: TGTGCCAGCAGTCCTAGCGGGAGTGAGACCCAGTACTTC.